These 30 T cell receptor beta chains came from one sample sequenced in a study of cytomegalovirus exposure and HLA in healthy donors. The PCR ran on 60 Vbeta and 13 Jbeta primers. Produced via immunoSEQ multiplex PCR; TCRdb's table is partial and in-frame only. The sample records 210,000 or so clones, over 60% being singletons. Sequencing was done on a sample of PBMCs. The receptor set was obtained from a man aged 18-30 years in good health and CMV-seronegative.

The chain is built from TRBV6-5 and TRBJ2-2; 11 bases match TRBD2. The trim removed 4 bases at V and 7 bases at J, leaving 5 bases unmatched. Germline-derived CDR1 and CDR2 are MNHEY and SVGAGI. The CDR3 length is 15 residues. DNA of the CDR3: TGTGCCAGCAGTTCAACCCTAGCGGGAGGCGGGGAGCTGTTTTTT. Protein: CASSSTLAGGGELFF.

V gene TRBV2 combines with J gene TRBJ1-1; no reliable D call. With 7 bases removed from V and 1 base from J, the gap between germline ends came to 10 bases. The CDR3 is made up of 13 amino acids. Germline lookup yields CDR1 SNHLY and CDR2 FYNNEI. The DNA for the CDR3 is TGTGCCAGCAAAACGGTGCCGAACACTGAAGCTTTCTTT. It yields the protein CASKTVPNTEAFF.

The chain couples TRBV27 to TRBJ1-1; TRBD1 matches 7 bases. The CDR3 is 17 residues long. From germline, CDR1 is MNHEY and CDR2 SMNVEV (reference sequence). J was trimmed by 3 bases and V by 7 bases; bases with no gene match: 17. This CDR3 is CASTFISRGLPHTEAFF. The CDR3 region has the DNA TGTGCCAGCACTTTCATATCGAGGGGGCTTCCACACACTGAAGCTTTCTTT.

V is TRBV6-5 and J is TRBJ1-2; the match to TRBD1 covers 9 bases. Trimming took 8 bases from V and 8 from J; bases not matched to a gene: 9. Germline values: CDR1 MNHEY, CDR2 SVGAGI. The CDR3 has 13 residues. The CDR3 nucleotides are TGTGCCAGCCGGGACAGGGCACAAGGAGGCTACACCTTC. Its translation is CASRDRAQGGYTF.

The chain carries TRBV19 and TRBJ1-2, with 9 positions matching TRBD1. The ends lost 4 bases at V and 5 bases at J; junction bases unmatched: 11. CDR1 and CDR2 from the germline V gene are LNHDA and SQIVND (reference sequence). The CDR3 totals 16 residues. The CDR3 region has the DNA TGTGCCAGTAGTAGCGGACAGGGGCGACGAAATTATGGCTACACCTTC. Its protein is CASSSGQGRRNYGYTF.

The chain couples TRBV18 to TRBJ2-5; TRBD2 matches 8 bases. The CDR3 contains 15 residues. V shed 3 bases and J 0 bases; nucleotides not matched to a gene: 3. CDR1 and CDR2 from the germline V gene are KGHSH and LQKENI. In DNA form, the CDR3 reads TGTGCCAGCTCACCCATAGCGGGGAACCAAGAGACCCAGTACTTC. Translating gives CASSPIAGNQETQYF.

This clone was recorded a few times. This rearrangement joins TRBV20-1 to TRBJ1-1, with a weak D call TRBD1 (6 bases). V dropped 6 bases and J dropped 10 bases, with 12 bases sitting between them. CDR1 and CDR2 (germline): DFQATT, SNEGSKA (reference sequence). This CDR3 has 10 residues. The CDR3 nucleotides read TGCAGTGCATTAAGGGGGGGAGCTTTCTTT. This encodes CSALRGGAFF.

This chain uses TRBV27 with TRBJ1-4; 7 nucleotides match TRBD1. CDR1 is MNHEY, CDR2 SMNVEV, per germline (reference sequence). V gave up 9 bases and J gave up 3 bases; unmatched junction bases: 10. This CDR3 is built from 15 residues. CDR3 residues: CASSGTAIPNEKLFF. The CDR3 nucleotides read TGTGCCAGTTCCGGGACAGCGATACCTAATGAAAAACTGTTTTTT. The whole variable domain, remainder taken from reference TRBV27 and TRBJ1-4, is EAQVTQNPRYLITVTGKKLTVTCSQNMNHEYMSWYRQDPGLGLRQIYYSMNVEVTDKGDVPEGYKVSRKEKRNFPLILESPSPNQTSLYFCASSGTAIPNEKLFFGSGTQLSVL.

The chain combines TRBV30 with TRBJ1-2; 9 bases are shared with TRBD1. V lost 2 bases to trimming and J lost 8 bases; unmatched junction nucleotides: 9. This CDR3 comprises 14 residues. The germline V gene has CDR1 GTSNPN and CDR2 SVGIG (reference sequence). CDR3 in DNA: TGTGCCTGGAGTTTCCCCTGGGGACAGGGAGGCTACACCTTC. Translated: CAWSFPWGQGGYTF.

The chain uses TRBV5-1 and TRBJ1-4; possibly TRBD1 for D (5 bases). Germline CDR1 reads SGHRS; CDR2 reads YFSETQ. This CDR3 spans 16 amino acids. Between the trimmed V and J ends, which lost 0 bases and 2 bases, there was a span of 11 bases. As DNA, the CDR3 is TGCGCCAGCAGCTTGGCCCAGGGAAGCACTAATGAAAAACTGTTTTTT. This translates into CASSLAQGSTNEKLFF.

CDR3 nucleotides: TGCGCCAGCAGTGAGGTAGCTCGGGGGGGATGGACCGCTGAAGCTTTCTTT. It translates to CASSEVARGGWTAEAFF. The chain combines TRBV10-2 with TRBJ1-1; weak D call: TRBD1 (5 bases). The germline CDR1 and CDR2 sequences are WSHSY and SAAADI. V was cut by 2 bases and J by 6 bases, with 22 bases left in between. The CDR3 is 17 residues long.

In its sample, this clone was seen a few times. The chain has TRBV2 and TRBJ2-7, with TRBD2 matching over 7 bases. CDR3 length: 15 amino acids. V was pared by 8 bases and J by 1 base, with 11 bases of the junction left unmatched. CDR1 SNHLY and CDR2 FYNNEI come from the germline V gene. The CDR3 protein is CASVISLAVSYEQYF. CDR3 nucleotide sequence: TGTGCCAGCGTCATTTCCCTAGCGGTATCCTACGAGCAGTACTTC.

V is TRBV5-1 and J is TRBJ1-2; 7 bases fit TRBD1. Trimming cost V 2 bases and J 4 bases; bases outside gene matches: 5. This CDR3 has 14 residues. Germline CDR1 is SGHRS and CDR2 is YFSETQ. CDR3 sequence (DNA): TGCGCCAGCAGCTTTGAGGGGGCGGGCTATGGCTACACCTTC. This translates into CASSFEGAGYGYTF.

The chain combines TRBV5-1 with TRBJ2-3; D ambiguous. The CDR3 is made up of 15 amino acids. CDR1 SGHRS and CDR2 YFSETQ come from the germline V gene. V gave up 0 bases and J gave up 6 bases, with 14 bases separating them. Written as DNA, the CDR3 is TGCGCCAGCAGCTTGGGGCAGAATAGGCGGGATACGCAGTATTTT. It is translated as CASSLGQNRRDTQYF.

This clone has just a few counts. The chain has TRBV28 and TRBJ1-2; D perhaps matches TRBD1 (6 bases). The CDR3 contains 13 residues. Trimming removed 5 bases from V and 5 bases from J, with 12 bases in between. The V gene's germline CDR1 is MDHEN and CDR2 SYDVKM. The CDR3 DNA sequence: TGTGCCAGCAGTGGCGGGGGGCTTTATGGCTACACCTTC. Translated, it gives CASSGGGLYGYTF.

The chain is built from TRBV6-4 and TRBJ1-1, with no clear D. CDR1 is MRHNA, CDR2 SNTAGT, per germline. This CDR3 has 15 amino acids. V was trimmed by 4 bases and J by 7 bases, leaving 19 bases between them. CDR3 protein: CASSANPDGFGEAFF. CDR3 nucleotides: TGTGCCAGCAGTGCAAACCCCGACGGGTTTGGTGAAGCTTTCTTT.

This rearrangement joins TRBV10-3 to TRBJ1-1; D is perhaps TRBD1 (6 bases). Germline V gene sequence: CDR1 ENHRY, CDR2 SYGVKD. V was cut by 10 bases and J by 0 bases, with 21 bases left in between. The CDR3 covers 16 residues. CDR3 nucleotide sequence: TGTGCCACCAGCATATCCGGGACACCTTTGAACACTGAAGCTTTCTTT. Translated, it gives CATSISGTPLNTEAFF.

This clone was recorded once. The V and J genes are TRBV4-1 and TRBJ2-1, with D uncertain. This CDR3 has 16 amino acids. Trimming left V 4 bases short and J 4 bases short, with 17 bases between. Germline V lookup: CDR1 MGHRA, CDR2 YSYEKL. This CDR3 is CASSPFSRQGYNEQFF. CDR3 DNA sequence: TGCGCCAGCAGCCCTTTTAGTAGACAAGGATACAATGAGCAGTTCTTC.

V is TRBV5-6 and J is TRBJ2-5, with 9 bases fitting TRBD2. The V and J ends lost 4 bases and 5 bases, in that order; junction bases with no gene match: 12. The CDR3 sequence is 16 residues long. Germline V CDR1 and CDR2: SGHDT, YYEEEE. The CDR3 reads CASSAFGSGRRETQYF. CDR3 nucleotide sequence: TGTGCCAGCAGCGCCTTCGGGAGCGGGAGGAGGGAGACCCAGTACTTC.

This clone has just a few counts. V is TRBV7-9 and J is TRBJ1-4; 10 bases match TRBD1. The CDR3 is 14 amino acids. Germline V gene lookup returns CDR1 SEHNR and CDR2 FQNEAQ (reference sequence). CDR3 sequence: CAVGQGVLWEKLFF. CDR3 nucleotides: TGTGCTGTAGGACAGGGGGTTTTGTGGGAAAAACTGTTTTTT.

This clone was observed a few times. The rearrangement joins TRBV2 to TRBJ1-1, with unresolved D. The germline gives CDR1 SNHLY, CDR2 FYNNEI. This CDR3 region has 11 residues. The ends were cut back, 4 bases at V and 8 bases at J, with 8 bases in the middle. The CDR3 is CASSVPAEAFF. The CDR3 DNA follows: TGTGCCAGCAGTGTGCCAGCGGAAGCTTTCTTT.

The CDR3 DNA reads as TGTGCCAGCAGTTTAAAGGAGAATCAGCCCCAGCATTTT. Protein: CASSLKENQPQHF. V is TRBV27 and J is TRBJ1-5; D gene ambiguous. Trimming removed 2 bases at V and 4 bases at J, with 6 bases between. In germline, CDR1 is MNHEY, CDR2 SMNVEV (reference sequence). The CDR3 loop spans 13 amino acids.

V usage is TRBV2 and J usage is TRBJ1-2; no clear D. The V end was cut by 4 bases, the J end by 6 bases, with 12 bases between. Germline CDR1 and CDR2: SNHLY and FYNNEI. The CDR3 is made up of 13 amino acids. CDR3 residues: CASSGLRRDGYTF. In DNA, the CDR3 is TGTGCCAGCAGTGGGCTCCGGAGGGATGGCTACACCTTC.

This chain links TRBV30 with TRBJ1-2; D is uncertain. The CDR3 extends over 12 amino acids. Trimming took 3 bases from V and 6 from J, leaving 11 bases between them. Germline CDR1 GTSNPN, CDR2 SVGIG (reference sequence). Written as DNA, the CDR3 is TGTGCCTGGAGAAATGGCGGGGATGGCTACACCTTC. As protein: CAWRNGGDGYTF.

The chain uses TRBV30 and TRBJ2-5; maybe TRBD1 (6 bases). The length of the CDR3 is 13 residues. CDR1 and CDR2 (germline): GTSNPN, SVGIG (reference sequence). V gave up 8 bases and J gave up 1 base, with 14 bases separating them. The CDR3 nucleotides are TGTGCCGGCAAACAGGGTTTCCAAGAGACCCAGTACTTC. Protein sequence: CAGKQGFQETQYF. Supplemented by reference TRBV30 and TRBJ2-5, the full variable domain reads SQTIHQWPATLVQPVGSPLSLECTVEGTSNPNLYWYRQAAGRGLQLLFYSVGIGQISSEVPQNLSASRPQDRQFILSSKKLLLSDSGFYLCAGKQGFQETQYFGPGTRLLVL.

The CDR3 protein is CASSIGSALDEQYF. CDR3 nucleotides: TGTGCCAGTAGTATCGGGTCCGCCTTGGACGAGCAGTACTTC. The chain is built from TRBV19 and TRBJ2-7; no clear D. The germline CDR1 and CDR2 sequences are LNHDA and SQIVND (reference sequence). The CDR3 contains 14 residues. With 3 bases removed from V and 5 bases from J, the gap between germline ends came to 14 bases.

CDR3 loop: CASSLSTWSNEQFF. CDR3 DNA sequence: TGTGCCAGCAGCTTATCAACCTGGAGCAATGAGCAGTTCTTC. The V call is TRBV11-1, the J call TRBJ2-1; D is unresolved. The CDR3 is made up of 14 amino acids. V shed 2 bases and J shed 6 bases, with 11 bases lying between them. CDR1 and CDR2 from the germline V gene are SGHAT and FQDESV (reference sequence).

As to this clone: Mismatch with germline at one junction end may stem from a read error. The rearrangement joins TRBV7-9 to TRBJ2-7; 7 bases agree with TRBD2. The CDR3 totals 15 residues. Germline V CDR1 and CDR2: SEHNR, FQNEAQ (reference sequence). The CDR3 DNA reads TGTTCCAGCAGCTTAGAGAGGCGGGAGTGGTACGAGCAGTACTTC. Translated: CSSSLERREWYEQYF.

The J gene is TRBJ1-4, the V gene TRBV28; TRBD1 might be the D (6 bases). Germline V lookup: CDR1 MDHEN, CDR2 SYDVKM. The CDR3 has 15 residues. Trimming took off 8 bases at V and 8 bases at J, with 21 bases between the two ends. CDR3 amino acids: CASRSQGLGEEKLFF. The CDR3 DNA follows: TGTGCCAGCCGTTCCCAGGGGCTAGGAGAGGAAAAACTGTTTTTT.

The rearrangement joins TRBV5-1 to TRBJ2-2, with D possibly being TRBD2 (5 bases). The CDR3 runs to 14 residues. Germline V gene sequence: CDR1 SGHRS, CDR2 YFSETQ. V was trimmed by 4 bases and J by 1 base, leaving 8 bases between them. CDR3 DNA sequence: TGCGCCAGCAGCCCGGCGGGGAACACCGGGGAGCTGTTTTTT. Translation: CASSPAGNTGELFF.